What follows are 5 T cell receptor beta chains derived from one specimen sequenced in a study of CXCR3-negative and CXCR3-positive naive CD8 T cells. Preparation of TRB cDNA libraries relied on 5' RACE carrying UMI labels. Reprocessing the 5' RACE reads, TCRdb reports a single entry for every CDR3 protein and omits DNA. Listed are roughly 39,000 distinct CDR3 sequences; around a tenth falls within the top ten. Material for sequencing was memory CD8+ T cells from blood. The receptors derive from a human donor in good health. Some clones in this sample may be carry-over from other donors' samples.

The chain joins TRBV20-1 to TRBJ2-1; TCRdb proposes TRBD2, but this gene call is untestable without DNA. The germline V gene has CDR1 DFQATT and CDR2 SNEGSKA (reference sequence). The CDR3 contains 14 residues. CDR3: CSAMTGTSHNEQFF.

This chain connects TRBV29-1 to TRBJ2-7; TCRdb's D gene call, TRBD2, goes unchecked for lack of DNA. The CDR3 is 16 residues long. From germline, CDR1 is SQVTM and CDR2 ANQGSEA. The CDR3 sequence is CSVEVGQPLPTYEQYF.

The chain links TRBV28 to TRBJ1-3. The CDR3 extends over 15 amino acids. Germline lookup yields CDR1 MDHEN and CDR2 SYDVKM. The CDR3 reads CASSFRGISGNTIYF.

CDR3 amino acids: CASSLLLAGEETQYF. This chain joins TRBV7-9 and TRBJ2-5; the D call of TRBD2 rests on TCRdb alone, since no DNA is present to check it. Germline assignment: CDR1 SEHNR and CDR2 FQNEAQ (reference sequence). This CDR3 is 15 amino acids long. The full variable domain, in which reference TRBV7-9 and TRBJ2-5 provide the parts outside the CDR3, is DTGVSQNPRHKITKRGQNVTFRCDPISEHNRLYWYRQTLGQGPEFLTYFQNEAQLEKSRLLSDRFSAERPKGSFSTLEIQRTEQGDSAMYLCASSLLLAGEETQYFGPGTRLLVL.

This chain uses TRBV3-1 with TRBJ2-1; absent DNA, TCRdb's TRBD2 call cannot be checked. Germline CDR1 is LGHDT and CDR2 is YNNKEL (reference sequence). The CDR3 has 16 residues. The CDR3: CASSPLGRRGIDEQFF.